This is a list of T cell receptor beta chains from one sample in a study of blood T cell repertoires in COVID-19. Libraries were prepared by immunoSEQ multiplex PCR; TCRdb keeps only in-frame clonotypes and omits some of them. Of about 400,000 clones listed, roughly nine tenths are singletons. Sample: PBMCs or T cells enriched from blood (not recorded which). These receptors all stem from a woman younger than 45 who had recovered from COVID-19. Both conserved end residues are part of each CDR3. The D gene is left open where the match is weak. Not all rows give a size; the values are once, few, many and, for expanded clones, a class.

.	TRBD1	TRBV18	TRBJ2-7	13	CASSGQGDNEQYF	TGTGCCAGCTCAGGACAGGGGGACAACGAGCAGTACTTC
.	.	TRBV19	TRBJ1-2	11	CASSAPEGYTF	TGTGCCAGTAGTGCCCCGGAGGGCTACACCTTC
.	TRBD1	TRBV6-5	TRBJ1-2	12	CASRQGAGGYTF	TGTGCCAGTAGACAGGGGGCAGGTGGCTACACCTTC
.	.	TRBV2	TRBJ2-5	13	CAGGRGLQETQYF	TGTGCCGGTGGAAGGGGGTTACAAGAGACCCAGTACTTC
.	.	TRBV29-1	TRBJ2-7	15	CSVRPARDRAYEQYF	TGCAGCGTTCGACCCGCGAGAGACAGAGCCTACGAGCAGTACTTC
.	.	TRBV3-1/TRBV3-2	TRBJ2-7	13	CASAGTGIYEQYF	TGTGCCAGTGCGGGGACTGGGATCTACGAGCAGTACTTC
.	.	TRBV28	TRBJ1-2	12	CASSKGGYGYTF	TGTGCCAGCAGTAAGGGGGGGTATGGCTACACCTTC
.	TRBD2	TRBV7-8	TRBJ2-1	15	CASSDTSGRRDEQFF	TGTGCCAGCAGCGATACTAGCGGGAGAAGGGATGAGCAGTTCTTC
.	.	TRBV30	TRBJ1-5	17	CAWSGPLSVGGNQPQHF	TGTGCCTGGAGTGGCCCGCTCAGTGTGGGAGGGAATCAGCCCCAGCATTTT
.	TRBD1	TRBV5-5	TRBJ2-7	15	CASSLAGTGPYEQYF	TGTGCCAGCAGCTTGGCCGGGACAGGCCCCTACGAGCAGTACTTC
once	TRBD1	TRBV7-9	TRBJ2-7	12	CASSWTGYEQYF	TGTGCCAGCAGCTGGACAGGCTACGAGCAGTACTTC
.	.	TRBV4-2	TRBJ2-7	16	CASSQDMYGIPYEQYF	TGTGCCAGCAGCCAAGATATGTACGGGATTCCGTACGAGCAGTACTTC
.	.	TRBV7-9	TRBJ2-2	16	CASSLGSRGRTGELFF	TGTGCCAGCAGCTTAGGGAGCAGGGGAAGAACCGGGGAGCTGTTTTTT
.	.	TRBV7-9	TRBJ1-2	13	CASSSQDSYGYTF	TGTGCCAGCAGCTCCCAGGACTCCTATGGCTACACCTTC
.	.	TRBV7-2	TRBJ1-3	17	CASSLDPGQLSGNTIYF	TGTGCCAGCAGCTTAGATCCCGGACAGCTCTCTGGAAACACCATATATTTT
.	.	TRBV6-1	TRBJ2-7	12	CASTLQGLEQYF	TGTGCCAGCACCCTCCAGGGCTTGGAGCAGTACTTC
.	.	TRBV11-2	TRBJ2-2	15	CASSLSGSSTGELFF	TGTGCCAGCAGCTTAAGTGGGTCTAGCACCGGGGAGCTGTTTTTT
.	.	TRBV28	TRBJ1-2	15	CASSSSGAGDYGYTF	TGTGCCAGCAGTTCCTCAGGGGCGGGAGACTATGGCTACACCTTC
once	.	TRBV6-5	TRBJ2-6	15	CASSYSASGANVLTF	TGTGCCAGCAGTTACTCAGCGTCTGGGGCCAACGTCCTGACTTTC
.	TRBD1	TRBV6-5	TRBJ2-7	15	CASSYSAGTGYEQYF	TGTGCCAGCAGTTACTCCGCCGGGACAGGGTACGAGCAGTACTTC
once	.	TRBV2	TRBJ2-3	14	CASSEGGYTDTQYF	TGTGCCAGCAGTGAAGGGGGCTACACAGATACGCAGTATTTT
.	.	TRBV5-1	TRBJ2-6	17	CASSSTGQGSGANVLTF	TGCGCCAGCAGCTCGACAGGCCAAGGCTCTGGGGCCAACGTCCTGACTTTC
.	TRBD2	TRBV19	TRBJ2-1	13	CASSSGLGNEQFF	TGTGCCAGTAGTTCGGGACTAGGCAATGAGCAGTTCTTC
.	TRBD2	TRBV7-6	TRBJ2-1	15	CASSRGLAGRGEQFF	TGTGCCAGCAGCCGGGGACTAGCGGGACGGGGAGAGCAGTTCTTC
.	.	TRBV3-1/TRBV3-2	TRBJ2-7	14	CASSQDQGYYEQYF	TGTGCCAGCAGCCAAGATCAGGGTTACTACGAGCAGTACTTC
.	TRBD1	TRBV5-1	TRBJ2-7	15	CASSPRQGSIHEQYF	TGCGCCAGCTCCCCCCGACAGGGGAGTATCCACGAGCAGTACTTC
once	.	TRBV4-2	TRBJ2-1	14	CASSQGVLQNEQFF	TGTGCCAGCAGCCAAGGCGTTTTACAGAATGAGCAGTTCTTC
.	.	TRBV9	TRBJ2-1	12	CASSVEREPPFF	TGTGCCAGCAGCGTAGAGAGGGAACCGCCGTTCTTC